The rows below give T cell receptor beta chains drawn from one sample of a study of control samples from healthy donors and cancer patients. The assay was immunoSEQ multiplex PCR, and TCRdb's table has in-frame clones only and misses some. The sample has 170,000 or so clones; 75% to 95% are singletons. The source material was blood. The origin of the receptors is a woman in her forties in good health. The CDR3 runs from the conserved cysteine through the conserved F or W.

TRBJ1-1	TRBV5-6	CASSLGQTEAFF
TRBJ1-2	TRBV11-2	CASSKNRGTGTYGYTF
TRBJ1-2	TRBV2	CASSLEGFYGYTF
TRBJ2-7	TRBV12-3/TRBV12-4	CASSRDRGGEQYF
TRBJ2-3	TRBV14	CASSQDSGLADTQYF
TRBJ1-4	TRBV10-3	CAISEGGSSEKLFF
TRBJ1-4	TRBV7-8	CASRLDGGEKLFF
TRBJ2-2	TRBV2	CATFSTGELFF
TRBJ2-1	TRBV4-1	CASSPRSNEQFF
TRBJ1-5	TRBV14	CASSQGGGSNQPQHF
TRBJ1-5	TRBV7-9	CASSPTEGAHQPQHF
TRBJ2-3	TRBV5-1	CASSYVPQGHTDTQYF
TRBJ2-3	TRBV5-4	CASSLAYTTDTQYF
TRBJ2-3	TRBV3-1/TRBV3-2	CASSLRGSGADTQYF
TRBJ1-2	TRBV12-5	CASGFYPQRSGYGYTF
TRBJ2-7	TRBV6-2/TRBV6-3	CASSYTRQGSYEQYF
TRBJ1-5	TRBV7-2	CASSLGHIQTKDNQPQHF
TRBJ1-2	TRBV6-5	CASSYGQLNYGYTF
TRBJ2-1	TRBV6-5	CASSYFRGTYNEQFF
TRBJ2-5	TRBV6-5	CASSSTAGTGETQYF
TRBJ2-3	TRBV10-3	CAISESVASGAITDTQYF
TRBJ2-7	TRBV5-6	CASSSGQGIVSEQYF
TRBJ1-5	TRBV18	CASSPQRLGGRQPQHF